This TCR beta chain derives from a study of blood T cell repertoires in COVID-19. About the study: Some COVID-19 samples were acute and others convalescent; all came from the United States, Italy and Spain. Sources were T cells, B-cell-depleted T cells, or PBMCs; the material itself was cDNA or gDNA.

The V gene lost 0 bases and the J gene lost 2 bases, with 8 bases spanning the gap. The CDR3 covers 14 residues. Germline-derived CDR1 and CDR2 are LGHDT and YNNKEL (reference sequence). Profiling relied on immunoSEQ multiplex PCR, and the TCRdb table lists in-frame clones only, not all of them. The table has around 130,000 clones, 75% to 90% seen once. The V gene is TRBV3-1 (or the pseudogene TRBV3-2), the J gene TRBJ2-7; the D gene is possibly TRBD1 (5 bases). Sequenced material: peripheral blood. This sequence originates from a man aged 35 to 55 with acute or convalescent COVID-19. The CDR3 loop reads CASSQDSGTYEQYF. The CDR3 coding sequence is TGTGCCAGCAGCCAAGATTCAGGGACCTACGAGCAGTACTTC.